This paragraph reports one T cell receptor (beta chain). The antigen is unknown. The data originate from a study of beta chain features in type 1 diabetes. General observations from the study: At VDJ recombination sites, type 1 diabetes patients had fewer insertions and more deleted nucleotides. TCRB CDR3s from Type 1 diabetes patients were moderately but significantly shorter in all four CD4+ subsets. Equally in patients and controls, shorter templates might have been favored by PCR.

Germline V gene sequence: CDR1 MNHNS, CDR2 SASEGT. V was clipped by 3 bases and J by 1 base; unmatched bases: 3. The CDR3 is made up of 14 amino acids. Sequencing targeted expressed TCRB transcripts, as all isolated RNA had been reverse transcribed. Method: immunoSEQ multiplex PCR; TCRdb's copy keeps in-frame clones and lacks some. Of about 410,000 clones in the sample, roughly 14% were seen once. Sorting based on CD45RO/CCR7/CD25/CD127/CD95/CD27 separated CD4+ naive, central memory, regulatory and stem cell-like memory cells. This sequence joins TRBV6-1 and TRBJ2-7; 7 bases line up with TRBD2. The sequenced sample consisted of naive CD4+ T cells from blood. The receptor was derived from a man between 25 and 39 years old in good health. CDR3 coding DNA: TGTGCCAGCAGTGAGTATAGCGGGTCCTACGAGCAGTACGTC. Its protein product is CASSEYSGSYEQYV.